What follows are 9 T cell receptor beta chains derived from one specimen sequenced in a study of vaccination and CD4 T cells after COVID-19. Sequencing of the DNA from cultured CD4+ T cells was carried out with the Oncomine TCR Beta short-read assay. TCRdb analysed the PCR reads with MiXCR anew, one entry per CDR3 protein. The sample has a few thousand distinct CDR3 sequences; around 69% are singletons. The antigens these receptors bind are not known. Treatment noted: approximately 9-day PBMC culture with coronavirus spike peptide pools or control peptides (ViraFEST assay). The sequencing sample was made of CD4+ T cells from blood, cultured in vitro. The receptors were sampled from a human donor who had recovered from COVID-19.

This chain joins TRBV12-5 and TRBJ2-3, with 11 bases aligning to TRBD2. Germline-derived CDR1 and CDR2 are LGHNT and FRNRAP. CDR3 size: 17 residues. V trimming: 5 bases; J trimming: 0 bases; junction bases outside the gene matches: 7. CDR3: CASGRGLAGGSTDTQYF. DNA for the CDR3: TGTGCTAGTGGTCGAGGGCTAGCGGGGGGAAGCACAGATACGCAGTATTTT. The full variable domain, in which reference TRBV12-5 and TRBJ2-3 provide the parts outside the CDR3, is DARVTQTPRHKVTEMGQEVTMRCQPILGHNTVFWYRQTMMQGLELLAYFRNRAPLDDSGMPKDRFSAEMPDATLATLKIQPSEPRDSAVYFCASGRGLAGGSTDTQYFGPGTRLTVL.

In this sample, this clonotype is medium-sized. The genes are TRBV19 and TRBJ1-3; no clear D. The germline gives CDR1 LNHDA, CDR2 SQIVND (reference sequence). This CDR3 comprises 12 residues. CDR3 protein: CGSGTSGNTIYF. The CDR3, as DNA: TGTGGTAGCGGCACCTCTGGAAACACCATATATTTT.

The CDR3 protein is CASSPGFTEAFF. CDR3 in DNA: TGTGCCAGCAGCCCCGGATTCACTGAAGCTTTCTTT. The V call is TRBV12-3 or TRBV12-4, the J call TRBJ1-1, with no clear D. This CDR3 is 12 amino acids long. V lost 6 bases, J lost 4 bases, and 9 bases lay in between.

V and J are TRBV2 and TRBJ2-7; 10 bases are a match to TRBD2. J lost 3 bases, V lost 4 bases, and 6 bases had no gene match. The CDR3 is 15 amino acids. Germline values: CDR1 SNHLY, CDR2 FYNNEI. CDR3 region: CASSGGAGGIYEQYF. Written as DNA, the CDR3 is TGTGCCAGCAGTGGCGGAGCGGGAGGGATCTACGAGCAGTACTTC.

This chain links TRBV19 with TRBJ1-5; 8 bases align to TRBD1. Germline V gives CDR1 LNHDA, CDR2 SQIVND (reference sequence). Trimming cost V 10 bases and J 0 bases; bases outside gene matches: 11. The CDR3 consists of 16 residues. The CDR3 sequence: CATRKRQGNSNQPQHF. CDR3 in DNA: TGTGCCACCAGGAAAAGACAGGGGAATAGCAATCAGCCCCAGCATTTT.

The V call is TRBV28, the J call TRBJ1-2; 9 bases agree with TRBD1. Germline V gives CDR1 MDHEN, CDR2 SYDVKM. J gave up 4 bases and V 8 bases, and 11 bases lay outside the gene matches. The CDR3 runs to 15 residues. The CDR3 coding sequence is TGTGCCAGCTTCGTTGGGACAGGGTCCCTCTATGGCTACACCTTC. Translated: CASFVGTGSLYGYTF.

The chain recombines TRBV10-3 with TRBJ2-3, with D maybe TRBD2 (5 bases). Trimming cost V 0 bases and J 11 bases, with 9 bases left between them. Germline CDR1 ENHRY, CDR2 SYGVKD. The CDR3 spans 12 residues. The CDR3 here is CAISESGRVQYF. As DNA, the CDR3 is TGTGCCATCAGTGAGTCGGGGAGAGTGCAGTATTTT.

The chain carries TRBV10-1 and TRBJ2-5, with D perhaps TRBD1 (5 bases). Trimming cost V 3 bases and J 2 bases, with 13 bases left between them. Per germline, CDR1 WNHNN and CDR2 SYGVQD (reference sequence). This CDR3 is built from 15 residues. The CDR3 coding sequence is TGCGCCAGCAGTGACAGGGTTGGTTCTCAAGAGACCCAGTACTTC. Translating it yields CASSDRVGSQETQYF.

This chain uses TRBV20-1 with TRBJ1-5; D possibly corresponds to TRBD1 (5 bases). Germline CDR1 and CDR2: DFQATT and SNEGSKA (reference sequence). The V end was cut by 5 bases, the J end by 2 bases, with 13 bases between. The CDR3 loop spans 14 amino acids. The CDR3 DNA sequence: TGCAGTGCTGCCTGGACGGGGGGCAATCAGCCCCAGCATTTT. This codes for CSAAWTGGNQPQHF.